The rows below give T cell receptor beta chains drawn from one sample of a study of blood T cell repertoires in COVID-19. The repertoire was sequenced with immunoSEQ multiplex PCR; TCRdb's copy has only in-frame clones and lacks some. This sample has 200,000 or so clones; roughly 88% occur once, and the top ten carry approximately 2.3%. Sequenced sample: PBMCs or T cells enriched from blood (not recorded which). These receptors originate from a woman aged 40 to 50 with acute COVID-19. The CDR3 runs from the conserved cysteine through the conserved F or W. D genes are given only for firm matches. Size values are once, few and many counts, or a class for expanded clones, and some rows have none.

d_gene | j_gene | v_gene | abundance | CDR3aa | CDR3nt
. | TRBJ2-7 | TRBV7-8 | . | CASSLADSWYEQYF | TGTGCCAGCAGCTTAGCAGACAGCTGGTACGAGCAGTACTTC
. | TRBJ1-2 | TRBV30 | . | CARREGGLYGYTF | TGTGCCCGCCGGGAGGGGGGACTCTATGGCTACACCTTC
TRBD1 | TRBJ2-7 | TRBV12-3/TRBV12-4 | once | CASRGQGGFEQYF | TGTGCCAGCAGGGGACAGGGGGGGTTCGAGCAGTACTTC
. | TRBJ1-1 | TRBV19 | . | CASSIRGTGTRALNTEAFF | TGTGCCAGTAGTATTAGGGGTACCGGAACAAGGGCATTGAACACTGAAGCTTTCTTT
. | TRBJ1-1 | TRBV6-5 | . | CASRREGEAFF | TGTGCCAGCCGAAGGGAGGGGGAAGCTTTCTTT
TRBD1 | TRBJ1-1 | TRBV27 | . | CASSLSGQGVGNTEAFF | TGTGCCAGCAGTTTATCGGGACAGGGGGTGGGGAACACTGAAGCTTTCTTT
TRBD1 | TRBJ1-2 | TRBV4-2 | . | CASSLSDRANYGYTF | TGTGCCAGCAGCCTGTCGGACAGGGCTAACTATGGCTACACCTTC
. | TRBJ1-4 | TRBV7-9 | . | CASSSSTRPREKLFF | TGTGCCAGCAGCTCTTCGACCAGACCGCGGGAAAAACTGTTTTTT
. | TRBJ2-1 | TRBV20-1 | . | CSATTYNEQFF | TGCAGTGCTACTACTTACAATGAGCAGTTCTTC
. | TRBJ2-4 | TRBV15 | . | CATSREGAFGQYF | TGTGCCACCAGCAGAGAGGGGGCGTTTGGTCAGTACTTC
. | TRBJ2-5 | TRBV3-1/TRBV3-2 | . | CASSHSETQYF | TGTGCCAGCAGCCATTCGGAGACCCAGTACTTC
. | TRBJ2-5 | TRBV5-1 | few | CASSLAGVNQETQYF | TGCGCCAGCAGCTTGGCAGGTGTCAACCAAGAGACCCAGTACTTC
TRBD1 | TRBJ1-4 | TRBV7-9 | . | CASSRDRGGHEKLFF | TGTGCCAGCAGCCGAGACAGGGGAGGCCACGAAAAACTGTTTTTT
. | TRBJ2-1 | TRBV10-2 | few | CASSESTPANLGGVIEQFF | TGCGCCAGCAGTGAGTCGACTCCCGCCAATCTAGGCGGAGTGATAGAGCAGTTCTTC
. | TRBJ2-1 | TRBV29-1 | . | CSVESDRYEQFF | TGCAGCGTTGAGAGTGACAGATATGAGCAGTTCTTC
TRBD1 | TRBJ1-5 | TRBV5-1 | . | CASSLTGSRQPQHF | TGCGCCAGCAGCCTGACAGGGTCGCGACAGCCCCAGCATTTT
. | TRBJ2-7 | TRBV5-1 | . | CASTRGGGSHEQYF | TGCGCCAGCACCCGGGGCGGGGGCTCTCACGAGCAGTACTTC
. | TRBJ1-2 | TRBV11-2 | . | CASSLEPGMGYTF | TGTGCCAGCAGCTTAGAACCGGGGATGGGCTACACCTTC
TRBD2 | TRBJ2-5 | TRBV5-1 | . | CASRTSGGDTQYF | TGCGCCAGTAGGACTAGCGGGGGGGACACCCAGTACTTC
. | TRBJ1-2 | TRBV6-2/TRBV6-3 | . | CASSDHSTGNYGYTF | TGTGCCAGCAGTGATCACAGCACTGGGAACTATGGCTACACCTTC
. | TRBJ1-1 | TRBV5-1 | . | CASIPGGGHTEAFF | TGCGCCAGCATCCCTGGGGGGGGTCACACTGAAGCTTTCTTT
. | TRBJ2-5 | TRBV7-2 | . | CASSLAPIVIGQETQYF | TGTGCCAGCAGCTTAGCCCCCATCGTCATCGGCCAAGAGACCCAGTACTTC
TRBD1 | TRBJ2-2 | TRBV5-1 | . | CASSFGRQGNGELFF | TGCGCCAGCAGCTTTGGGAGACAGGGGAACGGGGAGCTGTTTTTT
TRBD1 | TRBJ2-7 | TRBV6-5 | . | CASSYSGQGGPYEQYF | TGTGCCAGCAGTTACTCCGGACAGGGGGGCCCCTACGAGCAGTACTTC
. | TRBJ1-6 | TRBV27 | . | CASGQGSPLHF | TGTGCCAGCGGCCAGGGTTCACCCCTCCACTTT
. | TRBJ1-1 | TRBV29-1 | . | CSGQETEAFF | TGCAGCGGACAGGAAACTGAAGCTTTCTTT
TRBD1 | TRBJ1-2 | TRBV14 | . | CASSQVTGNYGYTF | TGTGCCAGCAGCCAAGTGACAGGGAACTATGGCTACACCTTC
. | TRBJ1-2 | TRBV19 | . | CASSIQGRKGNNYGYTF | TGTGCCAGTAGTATACAGGGTCGCAAGGGCAACAACTATGGCTACACCTTC